One and the same sample provided the 15 T cell receptor beta chains below, sequenced in a study of blood T cell repertoires in COVID-19. Here immunoSEQ multiplex PCR was the method, and the copy in TCRdb shows in-frame clones only, minus some. Of about 59,000 clones in the sample, approximately 82% are singletons; the top ten hold roughly 12%. Sequencing was done on a sample of peripheral blood. Every receptor here comes from a man aged 80 or over with acute or convalescent COVID-19.

The DNA of the CDR3 is TGTGCCAGCGCGGCGGGAGACGTCCCCAATGAGCAGTTCTTC. Translated: CASAAGDVPNEQFF. The gene calls are TRBV7-3 and TRBJ2-1; 7 nucleotides agree with TRBD2. The CDR3 sequence is 14 residues long. J gave up 6 bases and V 8 bases, and 10 bases lay outside the gene matches. Germline V gene lookup returns CDR1 SGHTA and CDR2 FQGTGA.

The CDR3 DNA reads TGTGCCAGCCTTAGGGGGCGCCTTGAAAAACTGTTTTTT. Translation: CASLRGRLEKLFF. The chain joins TRBV6-5 to TRBJ1-4, with 7 bases that match TRBD1. The V gene's germline CDR1 is MNHEY and CDR2 SVGAGI. J was trimmed by 7 bases and V by 8 bases; bases with no gene match: 7. This CDR3 spans 13 amino acids.

This chain uses TRBV6-1 with TRBJ1-1; tentatively, D is TRBD1 (6 bases). This CDR3 spans 12 amino acids. Per the germline V gene, CDR1 is MNHNS and CDR2 is SASEGT. Between the trimmed V and J ends, which lost 2 bases and 5 bases, there was a span of 6 bases. CDR3 nucleotide sequence: TGTGCCAGCAGTGAAAGGGGGACTGAAGCTTTCTTT. It is translated as CASSERGTEAFF.

This clone was detected once. The chain carries TRBV5-1 and TRBJ1-1; 7 nucleotides line up with TRBD1. CDR3 size: 14 residues. In germline, CDR1 is SGHRS, CDR2 YFSETQ. The J segment lost 0 bases and the V segment lost 3 bases, leaving 2 bases of the junction unmatched. CDR3 coding DNA: TGCGCCAGCAGCTCTGGACAGGTGAACACTGAAGCTTTCTTT. Amino acids: CASSSGQVNTEAFF.

V is TRBV27 and J is TRBJ1-1; no firm D call. CDR3 length: 13 residues. The germline V and J ends were trimmed by 6 bases and 5 bases, with 13 bases remaining between them. Germline V gene data show CDR1 as MNHEY and CDR2 as SMNVEV (reference sequence). CDR3 sequence (DNA): TGTGCCAGCAGGCTTGCGGGTGGGACTGAAGCTTTCTTT. Its translation: CASRLAGGTEAFF.

This CDR3 reads CASSLTGTDQPQHF. The CDR3, as DNA: TGCGCCAGCAGCCTGACAGGGACAGACCAGCCCCAGCATTTT. The rearrangement uses TRBV5-1 and TRBJ1-5, with TRBD1 identical over 7 bases. The CDR3 is 14 residues long. Germline-derived CDR1 and CDR2 are SGHRS and YFSETQ. V was clipped by 4 bases and J by 7 bases; unmatched bases: 8.

The rearrangement joins TRBV6-5 to TRBJ2-5; TRBD1 matches 7 bases. CDR1 is MNHEY, CDR2 SVGAGI, per germline. The CDR3 contains 13 residues. The junction had 4 bases not matched to a gene; V was cut back by 6 bases and J by 3 bases. The CDR3 coding sequence is TGTGCCAGCAGCGGAGACAGGGAAGAGACCCAGTACTTC. It translates to CASSGDREETQYF.

V gene TRBV4-1 combines with J gene TRBJ2-1; TRBD1 matches at 8 bases. Germline-derived CDR1 and CDR2 are MGHRA and YSYEKL. This CDR3 comprises 16 residues. The J segment lost 4 bases and the V segment lost 2 bases, leaving 7 bases of the junction unmatched. Written as DNA, the CDR3 is TGCGCCAGCAGCCAAATTCGGGACAGGAGTTACAATGAGCAGTTCTTC. Translating it yields CASSQIRDRSYNEQFF.

The chain joins TRBV29-1 to TRBJ2-5, with a weak D call TRBD1 (6 bases). Germline V lookup: CDR1 SQVTM, CDR2 ANQGSEA. The CDR3 length is 13 residues. V was pared by 3 bases and J by 2 bases, with 10 bases between. CDR3 sequence reads: CSVEAGTQETQYF. The DNA of the CDR3 is TGCAGCGTTGAGGCCGGGACACAAGAGACCCAGTACTTC.

The chain uses TRBV3-1 (or the pseudogene TRBV3-2) and TRBJ1-1, with a possible D match to TRBD1 (5 bases). V was trimmed by 1 base and J by 5 bases, leaving 14 bases between them. Germline values: CDR1 LGHDT, CDR2 YNNKEL (reference sequence). The CDR3 runs 15 residues. In DNA form, the CDR3 reads TGTGCCAGCAGCCAAGTCGGGGGGATTCGTACTGAAGCTTTCTTT. It codes for CASSQVGGIRTEAFF.

The V gene is TRBV2, the J gene TRBJ1-2; 9 nucleotides line up with TRBD1. In germline, CDR1 is SNHLY, CDR2 FYNNEI. The CDR3 sequence is 12 residues long. The V segment lost 6 bases and the J segment 9 bases; nucleotides outside the gene matches: 5. In DNA form, the CDR3 reads TGTGCCAGCAGCCGGGACAGGGTTAGCTACACCTTC. It yields the protein CASSRDRVSYTF.

The chain combines TRBV5-4 with TRBJ2-3; 7 bases align to TRBD1. Looked up from germline, CDR1 is SGHNT and CDR2 is YYREEE (reference sequence). J lost 0 bases, V lost 1 base, and 5 bases had no gene match. The CDR3 totals 16 residues. The CDR3 spells CASSLSGGMSTDTQYF. In nucleotides, the CDR3 is TGTGCCAGCAGCTTGTCAGGGGGAATGAGCACAGATACGCAGTATTTT. Supplemented by reference TRBV5-4 and TRBJ2-3, the full variable domain reads ETGVTQSPTHLIKTRGQQVTLRCSSQSGHNTVSWYQQALGQGPQFIFQYYREEENGRGNFPPRFSGLQFPNYSSELNVNALELDDSALYLCASSLSGGMSTDTQYFGPGTRLTVL.

This clone occurred a few times. V usage is TRBV5-1 and J usage is TRBJ2-5, with 8 nucleotides matching TRBD1. The CDR3 contains 16 residues. Germline V gives CDR1 SGHRS, CDR2 YFSETQ. The trim removed 0 bases at V and 0 bases at J, leaving 4 bases unmatched. CDR3 bases: TGCGCCAGCAGCTTGGCGCCGGGACAGGACCAAGAGACCCAGTACTTC. Translated: CASSLAPGQDQETQYF.

This clone has just one count. J is TRBJ1-2 and V is TRBV12-3 or TRBV12-4; D possibly corresponds to TRBD1 (5 bases). This CDR3 region has 13 residues. V was clipped by 7 bases and J by 5 bases, with 14 bases between them. The CDR3 bases are TGTGCCAGCACCCCAGACAGTAGATATGGCTACACCTTC. Residues: CASTPDSRYGYTF.

J is TRBJ1-5 and V is TRBV19, with 10 bases lining up with TRBD1. CDR1 LNHDA and CDR2 SQIVND come from the germline V gene (reference sequence). The CDR3 sequence is 16 residues long. With 6 bases clipped from V and 1 base from J, the junction kept 6 bases outside the gene matches. The CDR3 is CASRYGTGVSNQPQHF. The CDR3 nucleotides are TGTGCCAGTAGATATGGGACAGGGGTGAGCAATCAGCCCCAGCATTTT.